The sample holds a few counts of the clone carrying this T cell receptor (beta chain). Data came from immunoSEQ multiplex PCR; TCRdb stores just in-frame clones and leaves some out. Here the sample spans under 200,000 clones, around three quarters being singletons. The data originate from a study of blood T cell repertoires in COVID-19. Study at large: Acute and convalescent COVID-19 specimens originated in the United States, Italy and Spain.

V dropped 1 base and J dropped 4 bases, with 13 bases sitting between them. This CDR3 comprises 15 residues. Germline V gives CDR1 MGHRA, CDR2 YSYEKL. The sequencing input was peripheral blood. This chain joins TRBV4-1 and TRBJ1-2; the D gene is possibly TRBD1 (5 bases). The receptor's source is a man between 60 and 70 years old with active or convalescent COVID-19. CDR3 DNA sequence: TGCGCCAGCAGCCAAGGGCTCCAGGGCAGCTATGGCTACACCTTC. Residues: CASSQGLQGSYGYTF.